A selection of T cell receptor beta chains follows, all from one sample in a study of T cells in Graves' hyperthyroidism and ophthalmopathy. TCRdb re-analysed the multiplex PCR reads in MiXCR, keeping a single row per CDR3 protein. The sample consists of some 490,000 distinct CDR3 sequences, 22% of them appearing once. Sequenced material: blood. The receptors shown here come from a woman between 70 and 85 years old with Graves' ophthalmopathy. Both conserved end residues are part of each CDR3. D genes are given only for firm matches. Clone size appears in some rows only: once, few, many, or a class for an expanded clone.

clone_size j_call d_call cdr3_length v_call cdr3_nt cdr3_aa
NA TRBJ2-4 TRBD2 13 TRBV24-1 TGTGCCACCAGTGAGGGAGGGTCAAACATTCAGTACTTC CATSEGGSNIQYF
few TRBJ2-3 NA 16 TRBV5-1 TGCGCCAGCAGCTTGGAAGCGTTTGTGGACACAGATACGCAGTATTTT CASSLEAFVDTDTQYF
many TRBJ2-7 TRBD1 16 TRBV7-9 TGTGCCAGCAGCTTAGTGATACAGGGGCCTCTTCACGAGCAGTACTTC CASSLVIQGPLHEQYF
few TRBJ2-1 NA 16 TRBV12-3/TRBV12-4 TGTGCCAGCAGTTTTGGTAACGGGATGCAGTACAATGAGCAGTTCTTC CASSFGNGMQYNEQFF
NA TRBJ1-2 NA 13 TRBV7-9 TGTGCCAGCAGCGCCGACAGGAAGGATGGCTACACCTTC CASSADRKDGYTF
once TRBJ2-7 TRBD2 14 TRBV28 TGTGCCAGCAGTCCAGGACTAGCGGTGGACGAGCAGTACTTC CASSPGLAVDEQYF
few TRBJ1-5 NA 14 TRBV30 TGTGCCTGGAGCTCGATCACGGGAAATCAGCCCCAGCATTTT CAWSSITGNQPQHF
NA TRBJ1-3 NA 16 TRBV11-2 TGTGCCAGCAGGCGATTGGGACGGTACTCTGGAAACACCATATATTTT CASRRLGRYSGNTIYF
few TRBJ1-5 TRBD1 13 TRBV19 TGTGCCAGTACGGACAGGGTGGCTCAGCCCCAGCATTTT CASTDRVAQPQHF
few TRBJ2-2 NA 13 TRBV6-2/TRBV6-3 TGTGCCAGCAGTTACCTTGACACCGGGGAGCTGTTTTTT CASSYLDTGELFF
few TRBJ2-7 TRBD2 15 TRBV6-1 TGTGCCACCCTTTTTGCGGGAGGACTCGGGGGAGAGCAGTACTTC CATLFAGGLGGEQYF
once TRBJ2-5 NA 14 TRBV7-2 TGTGCCAGCAGCCCGACCCGAGCCCAAGAGACCCAGTACTTC CASSPTRAQETQYF
few TRBJ1-4 TRBD1 17 TRBV30 TGTGCCTGGAATACCGGGACAGGGACGGCGACTAATGAAAAACTGTTTTTT CAWNTGTGTATNEKLFF
few TRBJ1-1 TRBD1 14 TRBV27 TGTGCCAGCAGTTCTTGGACAGGGTCCTTAGAAGCTTTCTTT CASSSWTGSLEAFF
many TRBJ1-2 NA 14 TRBV2 TGTGCCAGCAGTGAAGCGCTGACAATCTCTGGCTACACCTTC CASSEALTISGYTF
many TRBJ1-5 NA 15 TRBV2 TGTGCCAGCAGTGAAAGGCGGGCCAGCAATCAGCCCCAGCATTTT CASSERRASNQPQHF
few TRBJ1-2 NA 13 TRBV28 TGTGCCAGCAGTTCCGAGCCACTCTATGGCTACACCTTC CASSSEPLYGYTF
few TRBJ2-1 NA 13 TRBV5-1 TGCGCCAGCAGCCCGGACGTCAACAATGAGCAGTTCTTC CASSPDVNNEQFF
few TRBJ2-2 NA 16 TRBV5-1 TGCGCCAGCAGCTTGCGAGTTCTACCGAACACCGGGGAGCTGTTTTTT CASSLRVLPNTGELFF
few TRBJ2-1 NA 12 TRBV10-3 TGTGCCATCAGTGCCTCGATAAATGAGCAGTTCTTC CAISASINEQFF
many TRBJ2-5 NA 13 TRBV2 TGTGCCAGCAGTGGAGTCGGGGTAGAGACCCAGTACTTC CASSGVGVETQYF
many TRBJ1-1 TRBD1 15 TRBV12-3/TRBV12-4 TGTGCCAGCACCCCGCGCCGACAGGGGAACACTGAAGCTTTCTTT CASTPRRQGNTEAFF
NA TRBJ1-1 NA 13 TRBV30 TGTGCCTGGAGTCAAATCGGATACACTGAAGCTTTCTTT CAWSQIGYTEAFF
many TRBJ1-1 NA 16 TRBV12-3/TRBV12-4 TGTGCCAGCAGTTTAGCTGGGATCCCCATGAACACTGAAGCTTTCTTT CASSLAGIPMNTEAFF
many TRBJ1-3 TRBD1 17 TRBV4-3 TGCGCCAGCAGCCGTGGACAGGGGATCGATTCTGGAAACACCATATATTTT CASSRGQGIDSGNTIYF
many TRBJ1-4 NA 14 TRBV7-2 TGTGCCAGCAGCTTTGGAACAACTAATGAAAAACTGTTTTTT CASSFGTTNEKLFF
few TRBJ1-2 NA 16 TRBV12-3/TRBV12-4 TGTGCCAGCAGTTTAGCCTTTCGGAGGGTCTCATATGGCTACACCTTC CASSLAFRRVSYGYTF
few TRBJ1-5 TRBD1 16 TRBV5-1 TGCGCCAGCAGCTTGTCCGGACAGGGGGGCAATCAGCCCCAGCATTTT CASSLSGQGGNQPQHF
few TRBJ2-5 NA 12 TRBV10-3 TGTGCCATCAGAGCAACGGCAGGGACCCAGTACTTC CAIRATAGTQYF
many TRBJ1-4 NA 13 TRBV12-3/TRBV12-4 TGTGCCAGCAGTTTATACGGGACCGAAAAACTGTTTTTT CASSLYGTEKLFF
few TRBJ2-1 NA 13 TRBV9 TGTGCCAGCAGCGTAGCGGCCTCGGATGAGCAGTTCTTC CASSVAASDEQFF
NA TRBJ2-7 TRBD1 15 TRBV18 TGTGCCAGCTCAAAGCAGGACAGGGAAGTCTACGAGCAGTACTTC CASSKQDREVYEQYF
NA TRBJ2-1 TRBD1 16 TRBV24-1 TGTGCCACCAGTGACCGACAGGGTCCGGGCTACAATGAGCAGTTCTTC CATSDRQGPGYNEQFF
few TRBJ2-7 TRBD2 14 TRBV29-1 TGCAGCGTTGTAAAAGCGGGATTTGGGTACGAGCAGTACTTC CSVVKAGFGYEQYF
NA TRBJ2-1 TRBD2 17 TRBV5-4 TGTGCCAGCAGCCAGGATACCGGCGGGGGGAATTACAATGAGCAGTTCTTC CASSQDTGGGNYNEQFF
many TRBJ2-1 TRBD2 15 TRBV14 TGTGCCAGCAGCCAATCAGCGGGAGGAGGCAATGAGCAGTTCTTC CASSQSAGGGNEQFF
few TRBJ2-7 TRBD2 15 TRBV6-1 TGTGCCAGCAGCCGTTCAACTAGCGGGCCATACGAGCAGTACTTC CASSRSTSGPYEQYF
NA TRBJ1-2 TRBD1 16 TRBV5-1 TGCGCCAGCAGCGCATTAACGGGACAGGAGAACTATGGCTACACCTTC CASSALTGQENYGYTF
NA TRBJ2-3 NA 13 TRBV5-1 TGCGTCAGCAGCCCCGCAACCACAGATACGCAGTATTTT CVSSPATTDTQYF
many TRBJ1-1 NA 13 TRBV6-1 TGTGCCAGCAGCATCGGACAGTCAGCTGAAGCTTTCTTT CASSIGQSAEAFF
few TRBJ1-1 NA 15 TRBV9 TGTGCCAGCAGCGACGCGGGGACAAGGAACACTGAAGCTTTCTTT CASSDAGTRNTEAFF
NA TRBJ2-3 TRBD2 15 TRBV2 TGTGCCAGCAGTGAGTACCGGGGGGAAACAGATACGCAGTATTTT CASSEYRGETDTQYF
many TRBJ1-2 NA 14 TRBV7-3 TGTGCCAGCAGCTTAAGACCATCGTCCTATGGCTACACCTTC CASSLRPSSYGYTF
many TRBJ1-1 TRBD1 14 TRBV30 TGTGCCTGGTGTCATCCGGGACAGGGTTTCGAAGCTTTCTTT CAWCHPGQGFEAFF
many TRBJ2-7 NA 17 TRBV28 TGTGCCAGCAGTACCCCATATTTGGGCCTTGGCGGCTACGAGCAGTACTTC CASSTPYLGLGGYEQYF
few TRBJ2-1 NA 14 TRBV2 TGTGCCAGCAGGAATCAGCGGAGTTACAATGAGCAGTTCTTC CASRNQRSYNEQFF
few TRBJ1-3 NA 14 TRBV5-1 TGCGCCAGCAGCTTGTCCGGGGCTGGAAACACCATATATTTT CASSLSGAGNTIYF
NA TRBJ2-1 NA 13 TRBV19 TGTGCCTCGCGTGGTTTCTCCTACAATGAGCAGTTCTTC CASRGFSYNEQFF
few TRBJ2-1 NA 12 TRBV28 TGTGCCAGCAGTTCGCCGTTGGGTGAGCAGTTCTTC CASSSPLGEQFF
many TRBJ1-1 NA 16 TRBV29-1 TGCAGCGTTGAAGAGGGTCAGGGCCTGAGTAGAACTGAAGCTTTCTTT CSVEEGQGLSRTEAFF
NA TRBJ2-7 NA 14 TRBV11-2 TGTGCCAGCAGCTTAGGGACGATTGTCTACGAGCAGTACTTC CASSLGTIVYEQYF